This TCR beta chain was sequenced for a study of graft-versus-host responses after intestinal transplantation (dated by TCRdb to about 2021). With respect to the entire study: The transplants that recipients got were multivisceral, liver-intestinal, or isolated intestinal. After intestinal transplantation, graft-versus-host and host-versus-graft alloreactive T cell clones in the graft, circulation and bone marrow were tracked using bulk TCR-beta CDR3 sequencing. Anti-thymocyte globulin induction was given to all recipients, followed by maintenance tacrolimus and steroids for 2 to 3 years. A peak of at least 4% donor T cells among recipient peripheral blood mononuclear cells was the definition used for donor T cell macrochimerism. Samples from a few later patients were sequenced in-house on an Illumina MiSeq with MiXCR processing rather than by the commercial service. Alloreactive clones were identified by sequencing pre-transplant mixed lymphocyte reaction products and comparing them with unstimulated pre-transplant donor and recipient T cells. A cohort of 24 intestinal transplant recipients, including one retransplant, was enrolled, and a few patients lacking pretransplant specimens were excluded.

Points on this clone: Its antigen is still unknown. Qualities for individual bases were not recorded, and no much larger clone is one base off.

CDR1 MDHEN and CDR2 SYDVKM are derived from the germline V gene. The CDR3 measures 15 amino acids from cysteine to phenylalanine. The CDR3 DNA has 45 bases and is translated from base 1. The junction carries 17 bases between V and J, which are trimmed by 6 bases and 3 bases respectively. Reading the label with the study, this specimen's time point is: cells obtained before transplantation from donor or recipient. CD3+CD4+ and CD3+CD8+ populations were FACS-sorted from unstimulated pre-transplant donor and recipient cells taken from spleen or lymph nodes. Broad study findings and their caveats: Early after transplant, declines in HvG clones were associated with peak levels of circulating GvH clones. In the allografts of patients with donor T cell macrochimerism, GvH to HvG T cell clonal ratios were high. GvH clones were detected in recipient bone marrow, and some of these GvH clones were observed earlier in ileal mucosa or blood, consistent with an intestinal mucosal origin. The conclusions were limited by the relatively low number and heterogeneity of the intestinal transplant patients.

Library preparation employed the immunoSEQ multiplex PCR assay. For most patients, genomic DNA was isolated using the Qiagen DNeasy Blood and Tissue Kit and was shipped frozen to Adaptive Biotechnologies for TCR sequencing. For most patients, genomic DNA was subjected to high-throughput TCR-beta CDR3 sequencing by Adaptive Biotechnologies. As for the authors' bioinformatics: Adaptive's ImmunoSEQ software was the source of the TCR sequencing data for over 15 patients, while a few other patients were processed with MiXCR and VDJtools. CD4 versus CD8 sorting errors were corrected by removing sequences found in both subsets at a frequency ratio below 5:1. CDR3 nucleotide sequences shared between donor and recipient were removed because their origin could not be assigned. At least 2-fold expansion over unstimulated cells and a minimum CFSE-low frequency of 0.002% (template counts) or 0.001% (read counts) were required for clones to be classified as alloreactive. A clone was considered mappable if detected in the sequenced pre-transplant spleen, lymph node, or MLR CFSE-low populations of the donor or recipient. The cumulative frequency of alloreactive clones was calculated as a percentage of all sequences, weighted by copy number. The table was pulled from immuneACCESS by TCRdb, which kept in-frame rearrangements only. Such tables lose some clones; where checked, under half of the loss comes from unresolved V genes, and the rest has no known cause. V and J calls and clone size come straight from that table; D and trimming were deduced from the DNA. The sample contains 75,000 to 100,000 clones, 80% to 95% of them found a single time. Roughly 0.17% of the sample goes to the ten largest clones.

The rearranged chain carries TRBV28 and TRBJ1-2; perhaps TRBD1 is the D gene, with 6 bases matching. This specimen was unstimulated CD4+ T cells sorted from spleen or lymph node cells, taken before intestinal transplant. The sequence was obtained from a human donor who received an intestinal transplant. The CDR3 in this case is CASRPQGSPYYGYTF. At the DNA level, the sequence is TGTGCCAGCAGGCCACAGGGATCGCCCTACTATGGCTACACCTTC.